The source of this T cell receptor (beta chain) is a study of a mutant IDH1 vaccine in newly diagnosed glioma. The overall study: Eight vaccinations reached patients in weeks 1, 3, 5, 7, 11, 15, 19 and 23. Vaccination was launched 4-6 weeks after radiotherapy alone, or with temozolomide cycles. Receipt of radiotherapy, temozolomide, or both preceded the study, and most received both.

Remarks on this clone: The antigen remains undetermined.

The CDR3 runs to 14 residues. V was trimmed by 8 bases and J by 5 bases, leaving 18 bases between them. In germline, CDR1 is LNHDA, CDR2 SQIVND (reference sequence). The time point denotes: week 23, last vaccination. Every vaccination contained 300 ug of the mutant IDH1 20-mer peptide and was paired with topical imiquimod. Clones were read by immunoSEQ multiplex PCR, and TCRdb kept only the in-frame ones, dropping some. The repertoire holds approximately 60,000 clones, with over 80% as singletons. Regarding the study as a whole: There were vaccine-induced immune responses in roughly 93% of the patients.

The V and J genes are TRBV19 and TRBJ2-5; D gene unclear. The input for sequencing was PBMCs, taken from a glioma patient whose treatment included an IDH1 peptide vaccine. This TCR was recovered from a man in his forties with glioma. CDR3 amino acids: CASSNTPSFETQYF. The CDR3, as DNA: TGTGCCAGTTCTAATACCCCCTCATTCGAGACCCAGTACTTC.